This passage covers 3 T cell receptor beta chains from one sample sequenced in a study of blood T cell repertoires in COVID-19. TCRdb's copy holds only in-frame clones and misses some; the assay was immunoSEQ multiplex PCR. This table holds 120,000 to 150,000 clones, approximately 90% found once. The sample taken for sequencing was peripheral blood. The receptors were sampled from an older woman with active COVID-19.

The chain links TRBV11-1 to TRBJ2-2, with TRBD2 as a possible D gene (6 bases). Germline V gives CDR1 SGHAT, CDR2 FQDESV (reference sequence). CDR3 length equals 14 residues. V was shortened by 5 bases and J by 5 bases, with 12 bases between the two germline ends. CDR3 in amino acids: CASSLSGSTGELFF. The DNA for the CDR3 is TGTGCCAGCAGCCTTAGCGGAAGTACCGGGGAGCTGTTTTTT.

The rearrangement uses TRBV11-2 and TRBJ2-3; 12 bases line up with TRBD2. CDR1 SGHAT and CDR2 FQNNGV come from the germline V gene. The CDR3 has 16 amino acids. Trimming took 3 bases from V and 5 from J; bases not matched to a gene: 6. The CDR3 here is CASSFSSGRVGDTQYF. In DNA form, the CDR3 reads TGTGCCAGCAGCTTCTCTAGCGGGAGGGTTGGAGATACGCAGTATTTT.

This sequence joins TRBV5-1 and TRBJ2-4; TRBD2 aligns across 12 bases. This CDR3 contains 15 residues. Germline assignment: CDR1 SGHRS and CDR2 YFSETQ. Unmatched junction bases numbered 4, after V lost 4 bases and J lost 5 bases. In DNA, the CDR3 is TGCGCCAGCAGCCCGACTAGCGGGAGTCAAAACATTCAGTACTTC. Its translation is CASSPTSGSQNIQYF. Drawing the rest from reference TRBV5-1 and TRBJ2-4, the complete variable domain is KAGVTQTPRYLIKTRGQQVTLSCSPISGHRSVSWYQQTPGQGLQFLFEYFSETQRNKGNFPGRFSGRQFSNSRSEMNVSTLELGDSALYLCASSPTSGSQNIQYFGAGTRLSVL.